Detailed here is one T cell receptor beta chain. Antigen: not known. The record originates from a study of T cell clonotyping in hematopoietic cell transplantation. Broader study findings: CD4 and CD8 repertoire contributions could not be separated without sorting. Higher Inverse Simpson Index values in graft donor and pretransplant recipient predicted broader posttransplant TCR diversity. Few recipient clonotypes overlapped donors; over 95% were de novo at given depth.

V dropped 3 bases and J dropped 8 bases, with 14 bases sitting between them. Germline lookup yields CDR1 SGHDN and CDR2 FVKESK. This CDR3 comprises 14 residues. Clones were sequenced by immunoSEQ multiplex PCR, and TCRdb holds only the in-frame ones, with some missing. The sample includes 15,000 or so clones, 85% to 90% seen only once; the top ten take approximately 2.8%. The sample comprised peripheral blood mononuclear cells. This rearrangement joins TRBV14 to TRBJ1-3; D is unresolved. This receptor was identified in a man aged 45-60 years in good health. Some clones in this sample may be carry-over from other donors' samples. For the CDR3, the DNA is TGTGCCAGCAGCCAGGATTTAGGCCGGGACACCATATATTTT. Its protein product is CASSQDLGRDTIYF.